This entry concerns a single T cell receptor (beta chain). TCRdb re-called the RT-PCR reads through MiXCR, storing one row per CDR3 protein. There are 800,000 to 1,000,000 distinct CDR3 sequences in the sample; approximately 18% occur only once, and around 5.5% lies in the top ten. This entry is derived from a study of patients and donors after allogeneic stem cell transplantation. The trim removed 3 bases at V and 3 bases at J, leaving 10 bases unmatched. Germline CDR1 and CDR2: SEHNR and FQNEAQ (reference sequence). The CDR3 runs 16 residues. The V call is TRBV7-9, the J call TRBJ1-2; the match to TRBD1 covers 7 bases. The sample was blood, either unsorted or a sorted T cell fraction (not recorded which). This receptor was identified in a human donor who was either an allogeneic HSCT recipient or a stem cell or donor lymphocyte infusion donor (not recorded which). It is not recorded whose cells these are; they may come from a transplant donor. The CDR3 is CASSFGQAPLDYGYTF. CDR3 nucleotides: TGTGCCAGCAGCTTTGGACAGGCCCCCCTTGACTATGGCTACACCTTC.